This T cell receptor beta chain was captured by sequencing in a study of T cells in Graves' hyperthyroidism and ophthalmopathy. Study outcomes and limitations: The model foresaw ophthalmopathy a median 6.5 months prior to onset. Stable hyperthyroidism was told apart from ophthalmopathy by a model built on 13 V-J features.

V was trimmed by 5 bases and J by 2 bases, leaving 15 bases between them. The germline gives CDR1 KGHSH, CDR2 LQKENI. The CDR3 totals 15 residues. On this clonotype: Its antigen is currently unknown.

Pregnant or lactating patients were excluded, as were those with uncontrolled infection or other autoimmune disease. The PBMCs were taken from over 9.5 ml of fresh peripheral blood. It was RNA transcripts that yielded the amplified TCR beta CDR3 regions. HTBI primers were the set used in a first-round RT-PCR of the TCR CDR3. TCRdb passed the multiplex PCR reads through MiXCR, listing each CDR3 protein once. Of approximately 360,000 distinct CDR3 sequences listed, roughly 25% were seen once; the top ten hold 73%. Sequencing was carried out using blood. The clonotype comes from a man aged 50-60 years with Graves' hyperthyroidism. The chain joins TRBV18 to TRBJ1-1; possibly TRBD1 for D (5 bases). DNA of the CDR3: TGTGCCAGCTCATCGCAGGGACGGGGCAACACTGAAGCTTTCTTT. This sequence encodes CASSSQGRGNTEAFF.